Shown below are 28 T cell receptor beta chains from a single sample sequenced in a study of T cell responses to AZD1222 COVID-19 vaccine. The data were produced by immunoSEQ multiplex PCR, yet TCRdb's version contains in-frame clones alone and is incomplete. The top ten hold approximately 15% of the sample, which has over 85,000 clones, about four fifths seen once. Sample: peripheral blood, taken on day 0 of AZD1222 vaccination. These receptors were collected from an adult in good health.

The count of this clone is one. The rearrangement links TRBV25-1 to TRBJ2-2; D possibly uses TRBD1 or TRBD2 (5 bases each). V lost 5 bases to trimming and J lost 1 base, with 14 bases between them. The germline V gene has CDR1 MGHDK and CDR2 SYGVNS. The CDR3 is 16 residues long. The CDR3 DNA reads TGTGCCAGCAGTCCCCCGGGACGTAAGAACACCGGGGAGCTGTTTTTT. Amino acid sequence: CASSPPGRKNTGELFF.

The rearrangement joins TRBV19 to TRBJ1-5, with 9 bases matching TRBD1. Germline trimming cut 3 bases from V and 7 bases from J; bases unmatched to any gene: 7. CDR1 is LNHDA and CDR2 is SQIVND in the germline V gene (reference sequence). The CDR3 consists of 15 residues. CDR3: CASSIRDRDRQPQHF. The CDR3 coding sequence is TGTGCCAGTAGTATCCGGGACAGGGATCGACAGCCCCAGCATTTT.

This rearrangement joins TRBV7-2 to TRBJ2-3; 10 bases map to TRBD2. The V and J ends lost 5 bases and 11 bases, in that order; junction bases with no gene match: 7. The CDR3 length is 13 residues. CDR1 and CDR2 from the germline V gene are SGHTA and FQGNSA. This chain's CDR3 is CASSTLSGGRQYF. In DNA, the CDR3 is TGTGCCAGCAGCACCCTTAGCGGGGGGAGGCAGTATTTT.

This clone was picked up many times. This chain links TRBV6-2 or TRBV6-3 with TRBJ1-2, with 7 bases matching TRBD1. J lost 3 bases, V lost 5 bases, and 12 bases had no gene match. The V gene's germline CDR1 is MNHEY and CDR2 SVGEGT. The CDR3 extends over 16 amino acids. CDR3 nucleotide sequence: TGTGCCAGCAGTCATCGACAGGGACAGCAGGACTATGGCTACACCTTC. Amino acid sequence: CASSHRQGQQDYGYTF.

The V gene is TRBV18, the J gene TRBJ2-5; no clear D gene. The CDR3 is 12 amino acids. Germline loops: CDR1 KGHSH, CDR2 LQKENI. V lost 1 base and J 5 bases, leaving 5 bases between the germline ends. This CDR3 reads CASSPQSETQYF. The DNA for the CDR3 is TGTGCCAGCTCACCACAGAGCGAGACCCAGTACTTC.

This chain connects TRBV4-2 to TRBJ1-1; D is undetermined. V lost 0 bases and J lost 8, with 13 bases in between. Germline CDR1 reads LGHNA; CDR2 reads YNFKEQ. This CDR3 comprises 14 residues. CDR3 sequence reads: CASSQDSPKDEAFF. In DNA, the CDR3 is TGTGCCAGCAGCCAAGATTCGCCTAAGGACGAAGCTTTCTTT.

This sequence joins TRBV5-6 and TRBJ1-6; D gene ambiguous. The CDR3 is made up of 12 amino acids. V lost 0 bases and J lost 5, with 0 bases in between. Germline V gene data show CDR1 as SGHDT and CDR2 as YYEEEE. CDR3 bases: TGTGCCAGCAGCTTGGATAATTCACCCCTCCACTTT. This encodes CASSLDNSPLHF.

This clone has only a few counts. The rearrangement links TRBV24-1 to TRBJ2-1; unclear D gene. Trimming removed 7 bases from V and 6 bases from J, with 9 bases in between. CDR3 length equals 12 residues. Germline V gives CDR1 KGHDR, CDR2 SFDVKD. CDR3 amino acids: CATSQASNEQFF. DNA for the CDR3: TGTGCCACCAGCCAGGCCTCCAATGAGCAGTTCTTC.

This sequence joins TRBV5-4 and TRBJ1-2; D unclear. Trimming removed 0 bases at V and 7 bases at J, with 16 bases between. The CDR3 loop spans 15 amino acids. CDR1 and CDR2 from the germline V gene are SGHNT and YYREEE (reference sequence). The DNA of the CDR3 is TGTGCCAGCAGCTTGGAAAGGACGTCCCGAGGTGGCTACACCTTC. Residues: CASSLERTSRGGYTF.

The chain uses TRBV5-4 and TRBJ2-7, with unresolved D. Germline-derived CDR1 and CDR2 are SGHNT and YYREEE (reference sequence). V was cut by 0 bases and J by 4 bases, with 5 bases left in between. There are 12 residues in the CDR3. CDR3 protein: CASSLVGYEQYF. Here the CDR3 DNA reads TGTGCCAGCAGCTTGGTAGGGTACGAGCAGTACTTC.

The CDR3 DNA reads as TGTGCCAGCGGAACTAGCGGGAGACGGGCCAATGAGCAGTTCTTC. This translates into CASGTSGRRANEQFF. This sequence joins TRBV28 and TRBJ2-1; 11 bases match TRBD2. Germline CDR1 MDHEN, CDR2 SYDVKM. The CDR3 is 15 residues long. With 8 bases clipped from V and 6 bases from J, the junction kept 9 bases outside the gene matches.

This clone has more than one count but fewer than ten. V usage is TRBV10-3 and J usage is TRBJ2-1; 12 nucleotides match TRBD2. Trimming at V came to 10 bases and at J to 7 bases, leaving 5 bases not matched to a gene. There are 13 residues in the CDR3. The V gene's germline CDR1 is ENHRY and CDR2 SYGVKD. The CDR3 sequence is CATELAGGNEQFF. CDR3 sequence (DNA): TGTGCCACGGAACTAGCGGGAGGTAATGAGCAGTTCTTC.

This clone was seen only once. The chain couples TRBV7-9 to TRBJ1-4; 7 bases align to TRBD1. V lost 5 bases and J lost 8; bases outside the gene matches: 8. The CDR3 loop spans 14 amino acids. Germline V gene lookup returns CDR1 SEHNR and CDR2 FQNEAQ (reference sequence). The CDR3 DNA is TGTGCCAGCAGCCCGACAGGGATTGGCGAAAAACTGTTTTTT. Protein: CASSPTGIGEKLFF.

J is TRBJ2-1 and V is TRBV7-8, with 9 bases that match TRBD2. CDR1 is SGHVS, CDR2 FQNEAQ, per germline. With 8 bases clipped from V and 4 bases from J, the junction kept 9 bases outside the gene matches. There are 15 residues in the CDR3. CDR3 nucleotides: TGTGCCAGCTCTGTTGGACTAGCGTCATACAATGAGCAGTTCTTC. It encodes CASSVGLASYNEQFF. The full variable domain, in which reference TRBV7-8 and TRBJ2-1 provide the parts outside the CDR3, is GAGVSQSPRYKVAKRGQDVALRCDPISGHVSLFWYQQALGQGPEFLTYFQNEAQLDKSGLPSDRFFAERPEGSVSTLKIQRTQQEDSAVYLCASSVGLASYNEQFFGPGTRLTVL.

This rearrangement joins TRBV18 to TRBJ1-1, with D hard to call. Germline loops: CDR1 KGHSH, CDR2 LQKENI. The length of the CDR3 is 14 residues. Trimming left V 6 bases short and J 3 bases short, with 14 bases between. As DNA, the CDR3 is TGTGCCAGCTCCCCGAGGCAGTCGGACACTGAAGCTTTCTTT. Amino acids: CASSPRQSDTEAFF.

This clone has a single count. The chain is built from TRBV10-2 and TRBJ1-4; no definite D call. Germline CDR1 is WSHSY and CDR2 is SAAADI. The CDR3 is 13 amino acids. V lost 6 bases and J 0 bases, leaving 5 bases between the germline ends. The CDR3 DNA follows: TGCGCCAGCAGAGGGACAACTAATGAAAAACTGTTTTTT. Its translation is CASRGTTNEKLFF.

V and J are TRBV18 and TRBJ1-3, with D hard to call. V shed 6 bases and J shed 1 base, with 10 bases lying between them. This CDR3 is 14 amino acids long. The germline V gene has CDR1 KGHSH and CDR2 LQKENI. CDR3 in DNA: TGTGCCAGCTCCCTGGACTGGTCTGGAAACACCATATATTTT. Its protein is CASSLDWSGNTIYF.

This chain links TRBV3-1 (or the pseudogene TRBV3-2) with TRBJ1-6, with D hard to call. The germline V and J ends were trimmed by 3 bases and 9 bases, with 0 bases remaining between them. CDR1 LGHDT and CDR2 YNNKEL come from the germline V gene (reference sequence). The CDR3 extends over 10 amino acids. The CDR3 protein is CASSHSPLHF. The CDR3 DNA sequence: TGTGCCAGCAGCCATTCACCCCTCCACTTT.

The chain recombines TRBV4-1 with TRBJ2-5, with unresolved D. This CDR3 comprises 14 residues. V was pared by 2 bases and J by 2 bases, with 9 bases between. Germline V gene lookup returns CDR1 MGHRA and CDR2 YSYEKL. The CDR3 sequence is CASSQFGIQETQYF. Here the CDR3 DNA reads TGCGCCAGCAGCCAATTTGGGATACAAGAGACCCAGTACTTC.

The chain combines TRBV28 with TRBJ1-5; tentative D call: TRBD1 (5 bases). Germline V lookup: CDR1 MDHEN, CDR2 SYDVKM. The CDR3 extends over 16 amino acids. The V end was cut by 3 bases, the J end by 0 bases, with 12 bases between. CDR3 residues: CASSFAAGHSNQPQHF. The CDR3, as DNA: TGTGCCAGCAGTTTCGCGGCAGGGCATAGCAATCAGCCCCAGCATTTT.

The J gene is TRBJ1-1, the V gene TRBV7-3; D is uncertain. CDR1 is SGHTA and CDR2 is FQGTGA in the germline V gene. CDR3 length: 14 residues. V lost 0 bases, J lost 1 base, and 6 bases lay in between. CDR3 sequence (DNA): TGTGCCAGCAGCTTAACTCGGGAGAACACTGAAGCTTTCTTT. Translating it yields CASSLTRENTEAFF.

The chain couples TRBV4-2 to TRBJ1-2; D perhaps matches TRBD1 (6 bases). Germline loops: CDR1 LGHNA, CDR2 YNFKEQ. This CDR3 region has 15 residues. The V end lost 0 bases, the J end lost 4 bases, and 12 bases lay between the germline ends. The CDR3 nucleotides read TGTGCCAGCAGCCAAGATTCCGGACAGCTCTATGGCTACACCTTC. It yields the protein CASSQDSGQLYGYTF.

This chain uses TRBV3-1 (or the pseudogene TRBV3-2) with TRBJ1-1; no reliable D call. The CDR3 covers 13 residues. CDR1 is LGHDT, CDR2 YNNKEL, per germline (reference sequence). V was clipped by 1 base and J by 7 bases, with 10 bases between them. The CDR3 is CASSQVLSHEAFF. Here the CDR3 DNA reads TGTGCCAGCAGCCAAGTCCTTTCCCATGAAGCTTTCTTT.

This clone turned up a few times. In nucleotides, the CDR3 is TGTGCCAGCAGCCCCCCACGGTGGGGGCGCGAGATTAACCAGCCCCAGCATTTT. Its translation is CASSPPRWGREINQPQHF. The genes are TRBV6-2 or TRBV6-3 and TRBJ1-5; D is perhaps TRBD1 (6 bases). This CDR3 is 18 amino acids long. The ends were cut back, 6 bases at V and 7 bases at J, with 28 bases in the middle. Germline assignment: CDR1 MNHEY and CDR2 SVGEGT.

The chain uses TRBV7-9 and TRBJ2-5, with D possibly being TRBD1 or TRBD2 (5 bases each). The CDR3 length is 14 residues. CDR1 and CDR2 (germline): SEHNR, FQNEAQ (reference sequence). The V end was cut by 5 bases, the J end by 3 bases, with 13 bases between. CDR3 in amino acids: CASSPAGTEETQYF. The CDR3 region has the DNA TGTGCCAGCAGCCCCGCTGGGACGGAAGAGACCCAGTACTTC.

The V and J genes are TRBV24-1 and TRBJ1-1; the match to TRBD1 covers 9 bases. This CDR3 region has 13 residues. CDR1 is KGHDR, CDR2 SFDVKD, per germline. V dropped 7 bases and J dropped 6; count of bases not matched to a gene: 5. The CDR3 loop reads CATRKQGAPEAFF. The CDR3, as DNA: TGTGCCACCAGGAAACAGGGGGCACCTGAAGCTTTCTTT.

The J gene is TRBJ2-1, the V gene TRBV10-3; either TRBD1 or TRBD2 may supply D (5 bases each). CDR1 ENHRY and CDR2 SYGVKD come from the germline V gene. This CDR3 spans 11 amino acids. Trimming cost V 8 bases and J 10 bases, with 12 bases left between them. This chain's CDR3 is CAIGWGNEQFF. The DNA of the CDR3 is TGTGCCATCGGCTGGGGGAACGAGCAGTTCTTC.

The gene calls are TRBV12-3 or TRBV12-4 and TRBJ1-4; D is uncertain. The CDR3 totals 13 residues. V lost 5 bases to trimming and J lost 8 bases, with 12 bases between them. The CDR3 nucleotides are TGTGCCAGCAGTAAAGGACCGCGGGAAAAACTGTTTTTT. It translates to CASSKGPREKLFF.